Following are 16 T cell receptor beta chains from one sample sequenced in a study of T cells after yellow fever vaccination. One entry per CDR3 protein results from TCRdb running MiXCR on the 5' RACE reads. There are 200,000 to 300,000 distinct CDR3 sequences in the sample; approximately 13% occur only once, and less than 0.55% lies in the top ten. Sequencing was performed on CD4+ T cells sorted from PBMCs, taken 45 days after the yellow fever booster vaccination. These TCRs come from a man in his thirties or forties who received the YFV17D yellow fever vaccine.

This clonotype was found many times. The chain has TRBV5-1 and TRBJ2-7; D gene uncertain. Trimming took 2 bases from V and 5 from J, leaving 5 bases between them. The CDR3 sequence is 11 residues long. Looked up from germline, CDR1 is SGHRS and CDR2 is YFSETQ. This CDR3 is CASSLGHEQYF. The CDR3 region has the DNA TGCGCCAGCAGCTTAGGCCACGAGCAGTACTTC. The full variable domain, its missing parts supplied by reference TRBV5-1 and TRBJ2-7, is KAGVTQTPRYLIKTRGQQVTLSCSPISGHRSVSWYQQTPGQGLQFLFEYFSETQRNKGNFPGRFSGRQFSNSRSEMNVSTLELGDSALYLCASSLGHEQYFGPGTRLTVT.

The table lists this clonotype with a few counts. The gene calls are TRBV18 and TRBJ2-6, with 12 bases that match TRBD2. V shed 4 bases, J shed 0 bases, and the junction held 1 base outside the gene matches. The CDR3 extends over 17 amino acids. Germline CDR1 is KGHSH and CDR2 is LQKENI. Written as DNA, the CDR3 is TGTGCCAGCTCACGACTAGCGGGGGCCTCTGGGGCCAACGTCCTGACTTTC. Its protein product is CASSRLAGASGANVLTF.

This clonotype was observed a handful of times. V is TRBV7-2 and J is TRBJ2-7; 13 bases map to TRBD2. V dropped 5 bases and J dropped 5; count of bases not matched to a gene: 12. The CDR3 has 17 amino acids. Germline V gives CDR1 SGHTA, CDR2 FQGNSA. The CDR3 region has the DNA TGTGCCAGCAGCGTACACGGGACTAGCGGGGCCCTGGACGAGCAGTACTTC. Translated: CASSVHGTSGALDEQYF.

This sequence joins TRBV20-1 and TRBJ2-2; 7 bases agree with TRBD1. CDR1 and CDR2 from the germline V gene are DFQATT and SNEGSKA (reference sequence). Trimming at V came to 0 bases and at J to 1 base, leaving 5 bases not matched to a gene. The CDR3 totals 16 residues. The CDR3 here is CSARDQRQGNTGELFF. CDR3 DNA: TGCAGTGCTAGAGATCAGAGACAGGGGAACACCGGGGAGCTGTTTTTT.

This clonotype was observed a few times. This rearrangement joins TRBV7-3 to TRBJ2-2; the D is unclear. Per germline, CDR1 SGHTA and CDR2 FQGTGA. CDR3 size: 15 residues. V dropped 5 bases and J dropped 4 bases, with 14 bases sitting between them. The CDR3 DNA sequence: TGTGCCAGCAGCCCCTTGAGTACTCGCACCGGGGAGCTGTTTTTT. Protein sequence: CASSPLSTRTGELFF.

The V gene is TRBV20-1, the J gene TRBJ2-5, with no clear D. The CDR3 runs to 14 residues. Germline assignment: CDR1 DFQATT and CDR2 SNEGSKA (reference sequence). Trimming stripped 0 bases from V and 5 bases from J, with 13 bases between. The CDR3 DNA is TGCAGTGCTAGAGATCTGGGGAAGAGGGAGACCCAGTACTTC. Amino acids: CSARDLGKRETQYF.

In this sample, this clonotype turned up a few times. This chain connects TRBV20-1 to TRBJ2-5, with 8 nucleotides matching TRBD1. The germline CDR1 and CDR2 sequences are DFQATT and SNEGSKA (reference sequence). The trim removed 0 bases at V and 4 bases at J, leaving 7 bases unmatched. There are 15 residues in the CDR3. The CDR3 DNA follows: TGCAGTGCTAGAGACAGGGGGCTGTTCGGAGAGACCCAGTACTTC. It encodes CSARDRGLFGETQYF.

This clonotype was seen only a few times. The rearrangement joins TRBV20-1 to TRBJ1-3, with D tentatively TRBD1 (5 bases). The V end lost 6 bases, the J end lost 5 bases, and 14 bases lay between the germline ends. CDR3 size: 13 residues. Germline CDR1 is DFQATT and CDR2 is SNEGSKA (reference sequence). CDR3 sequence reads: CSAVETVRNTIYF. In DNA, the CDR3 is TGCAGTGCCGTGGAGACAGTAAGAAACACCATATATTTT.

This clonotype was picked up a small number of times. The rearrangement links TRBV20-1 to TRBJ2-1; 14 nucleotides align to TRBD2. CDR1 is DFQATT, CDR2 SNEGSKA, per germline (reference sequence). CDR3 size: 15 residues. Trimming cost V 4 bases and J 4 bases; bases outside gene matches: 3. The CDR3 bases are TGCAGTGCTACCGGGACTAGCGGGAGTTACAATGAGCAGTTCTTC. Protein product: CSATGTSGSYNEQFF.

This clonotype was observed a few times. This chain uses TRBV5-5 with TRBJ2-1, with D unresolved. V was pared by 4 bases and J by 10 bases, with 12 bases between. The CDR3 is 12 residues long. Germline V gives CDR1 SGHKS, CDR2 YYEKEE (reference sequence). CDR3 protein: CASSPLGREQFF. The DNA for the CDR3 is TGTGCCAGCAGCCCGCTAGGGCGCGAGCAGTTCTTC.

CDR3 DNA sequence: TGTGCCAGCAGTACGCGACTAGCGGGAGGCCCCACCAGGAGCACCGGGGAGCTGTTTTTT. Its protein is CASSTRLAGGPTRSTGELFF. This rearrangement joins TRBV27 to TRBJ2-2; 13 bases are a match to TRBD2. The V gene's germline CDR1 is MNHEY and CDR2 SMNVEV (reference sequence). This CDR3 is built from 20 residues. J was trimmed by 4 bases and V by 5 bases; bases with no gene match: 16.

There are a few counts of this clonotype. The V and J genes are TRBV6-5 and TRBJ2-4; D is unclear. V was shortened by 0 bases and J by 5 bases, with 11 bases between the two germline ends. Germline CDR1 is MNHEY and CDR2 is SVGAGI. The CDR3 sequence is 15 residues long. This chain's CDR3 is CASSYSTPDENIQYF. In DNA form, the CDR3 reads TGTGCCAGCAGTTACTCGACGCCGGACGAAAACATTCAGTACTTC.

There are a few counts of this clonotype. The rearrangement uses TRBV6-5 and TRBJ1-1; D unclear. Trimming cost V 0 bases and J 1 base, with 6 bases left between them. The CDR3 is made up of 14 amino acids. CDR1 and CDR2 (germline): MNHEY, SVGAGI. The CDR3 region has the DNA TGTGCCAGCAGTTACTCGGGGTCGAACACTGAAGCTTTCTTT. Its protein is CASSYSGSNTEAFF.

CDR3 residues: CAWSVRGARDGTDTQYF. CDR3 DNA sequence: TGTGCCTGGAGTGTACGAGGAGCGAGAGATGGCACAGATACGCAGTATTTT. The chain is built from TRBV30 and TRBJ2-3; D call uncertain. Germline loops: CDR1 GTSNPN, CDR2 SVGIG (reference sequence). The CDR3 sequence is 17 residues long. With 0 bases removed from V and 1 base from J, the gap between germline ends came to 17 bases. Supplemented by reference TRBV30 and TRBJ2-3, the full variable domain reads SQTIHQWPATLVQPVGSPLSLECTVEGTSNPNLYWYRQAAGRGLQLLFYSVGIGQISSEVPQNLSASRPQDRQFILSSKKLLLSDSGFYLCAWSVRGARDGTDTQYFGPGTRLTVL.

The V call is TRBV12-3 or TRBV12-4, the J call TRBJ1-2; tentatively, D is TRBD1 (5 bases). V lost 4 bases to trimming and J lost 2 bases, with 8 bases between them. The CDR3 contains 13 residues. For the CDR3, the DNA is TGTGCCAGCAGTTCAGGGCGCAACTATGGCTACACCTTC. Its protein product is CASSSGRNYGYTF.

The V and J genes are TRBV12-3 or TRBV12-4 and TRBJ2-3; D gene uncertain. The CDR3 extends over 11 amino acids. V was clipped by 7 bases and J by 11 bases, with 13 bases between them. CDR3 amino acids: CASKSRGEQYF. CDR3 nucleotides: TGTGCCAGCAAATCCCGAGGAGAGCAGTATTTT.